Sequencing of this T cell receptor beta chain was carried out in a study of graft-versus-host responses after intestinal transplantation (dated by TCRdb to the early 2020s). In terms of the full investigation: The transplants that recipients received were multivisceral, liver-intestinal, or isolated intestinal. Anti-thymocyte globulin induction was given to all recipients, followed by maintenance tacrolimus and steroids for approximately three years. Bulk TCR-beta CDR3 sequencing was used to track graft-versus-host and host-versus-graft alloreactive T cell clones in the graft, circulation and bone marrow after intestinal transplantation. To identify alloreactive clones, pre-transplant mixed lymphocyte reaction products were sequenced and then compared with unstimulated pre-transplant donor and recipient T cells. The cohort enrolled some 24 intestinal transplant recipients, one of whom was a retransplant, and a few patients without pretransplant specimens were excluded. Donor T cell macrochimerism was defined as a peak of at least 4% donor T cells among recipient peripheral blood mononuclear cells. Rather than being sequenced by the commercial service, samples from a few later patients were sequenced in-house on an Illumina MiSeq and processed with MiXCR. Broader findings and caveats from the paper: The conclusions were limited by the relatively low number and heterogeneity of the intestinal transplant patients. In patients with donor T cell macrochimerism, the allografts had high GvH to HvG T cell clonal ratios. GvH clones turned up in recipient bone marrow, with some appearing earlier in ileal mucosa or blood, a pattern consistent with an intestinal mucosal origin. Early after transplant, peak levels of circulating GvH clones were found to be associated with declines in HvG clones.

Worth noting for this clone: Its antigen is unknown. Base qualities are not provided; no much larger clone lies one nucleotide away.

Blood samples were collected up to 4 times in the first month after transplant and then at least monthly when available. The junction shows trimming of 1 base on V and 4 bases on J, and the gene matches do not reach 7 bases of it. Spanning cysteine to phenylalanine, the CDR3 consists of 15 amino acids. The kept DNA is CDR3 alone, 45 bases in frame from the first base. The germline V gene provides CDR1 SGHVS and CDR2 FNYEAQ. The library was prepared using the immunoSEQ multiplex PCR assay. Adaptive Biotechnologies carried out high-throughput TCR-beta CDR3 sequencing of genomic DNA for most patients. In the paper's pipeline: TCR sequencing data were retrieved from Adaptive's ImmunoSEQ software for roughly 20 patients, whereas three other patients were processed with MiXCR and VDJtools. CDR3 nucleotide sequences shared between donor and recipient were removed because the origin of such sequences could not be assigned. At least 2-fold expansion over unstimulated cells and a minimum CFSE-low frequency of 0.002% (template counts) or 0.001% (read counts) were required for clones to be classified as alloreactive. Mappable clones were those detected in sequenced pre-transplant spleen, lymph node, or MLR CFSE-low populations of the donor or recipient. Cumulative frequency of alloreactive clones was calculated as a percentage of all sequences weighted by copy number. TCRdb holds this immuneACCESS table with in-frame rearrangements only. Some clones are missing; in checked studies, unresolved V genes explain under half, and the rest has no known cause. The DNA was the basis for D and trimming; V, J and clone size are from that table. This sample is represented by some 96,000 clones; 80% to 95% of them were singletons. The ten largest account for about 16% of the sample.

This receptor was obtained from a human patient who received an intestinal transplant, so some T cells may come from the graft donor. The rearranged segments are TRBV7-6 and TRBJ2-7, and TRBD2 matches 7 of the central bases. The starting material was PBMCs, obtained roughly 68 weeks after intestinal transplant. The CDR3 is CASSLGAGEGYEQYF. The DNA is TGTGCCAGCAGCTTAGGAGCTGGGGAGGGTTACGAGCAGTACTTC. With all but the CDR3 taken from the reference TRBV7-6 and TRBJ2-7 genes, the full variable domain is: GAGVSQSPRYKVTKRGQDVALRCDPISGHVSLYWYRQALGQGPEFLTYFNYEAQQDKSGLPNDRFSAERPEGSISTLTIQRTEQRDSAMYRCASSLGAGEGYEQYFGPGTRLTVT.